The next 13 T cell receptor beta chains were all read from a single sample in a study of OX40 agonist ivuxolimab in advanced cancers. Data came from immunoSEQ multiplex PCR; TCRdb stores just in-frame clones and leaves some out. The sample records over 55,000 clones, 86% being singletons. The source was CD4+ or CD8+ T cells sorted from blood, collected in a trial of the OX40 agonist ivuxolimab. These receptors originate from an adult with an advanced solid tumor such as melanoma, head and neck, liver or kidney cancer.

As for this clone: This same CDR3 is encoded by further DNA sequences in the sample. This CDR3 is CAWSVASGITDTQYF. In DNA, the CDR3 is TGTGCCTGGAGCGTTGCTAGCGGTATCACAGATACGCAGTATTTT. The chain couples TRBV30 to TRBJ2-3, with TRBD2 identical over 7 bases. In germline, CDR1 is GTSNPN, CDR2 SVGIG (reference sequence). This CDR3 has 15 amino acids. J gave up 2 bases and V 3 bases, and 8 bases lay outside the gene matches. Full variable domain (missing parts from reference TRBV30 and TRBJ2-3): SQTIHQWPATLVQPVGSPLSLECTVEGTSNPNLYWYRQAAGRGLQLLFYSVGIGQISSEVPQNLSASRPQDRQFILSSKKLLLSDSGFYLCAWSVASGITDTQYFGPGTRLTVL.

The chain joins TRBV6-6 to TRBJ2-1; the D gene is possibly TRBD1 (5 bases). The length of the CDR3 is 16 residues. Looked up from germline, CDR1 is MNHNY and CDR2 is SVGAGI (reference sequence). Trimming shortened V by 6 bases and J by 0 bases, and 15 bases separated the two germline ends. The CDR3 region has the DNA TGTGCCAGCAGCACAGGACGGTCAAGCTCCTACAATGAGCAGTTCTTC. Amino acid sequence: CASSTGRSSSYNEQFF.

In nucleotides, the CDR3 is TGTGCCAGCAGCTTAGACAGCATAACCTACAATGAGCAGTTCTTC. Encoded protein: CASSLDSITYNEQFF. This chain uses TRBV7-3 with TRBJ2-1, with D possibly matching TRBD1 (5 bases). Germline V gene data show CDR1 as SGHTA and CDR2 as FQGTGA. Trimming left V 2 bases short and J 2 bases short, with 10 bases between. The CDR3 sequence is 15 residues long.

This chain joins TRBV5-1 and TRBJ1-1; no reliable D call. V shed 4 bases and J shed 6 bases, with 22 bases lying between them. The CDR3 extends over 16 amino acids. Germline CDR1 reads SGHRS; CDR2 reads YFSETQ. The chain's CDR3 is CASSREEGSRFAEAFF. As DNA, the CDR3 is TGCGCCAGCAGCCGGGAGGAGGGTTCCCGATTCGCTGAAGCTTTCTTT.

This clone was counted between two and nine times. This rearrangement joins TRBV9 to TRBJ2-1; D tentatively reads TRBD1 or TRBD2 (5 bases each). V lost 2 bases and J lost 6, with 15 bases in between. CDR1 and CDR2 (germline): SGDLS, YYNGEE. The CDR3 totals 15 residues. CDR3 DNA: TGTGCCAGCAGCGTTGGGGGTGCCACTTTCAATGAGCAGTTCTTC. It is translated as CASSVGGATFNEQFF.

The J gene is TRBJ1-4, the V gene TRBV27; D may be TRBD1 (6 bases). Germline assignment: CDR1 MNHEY and CDR2 SMNVEV (reference sequence). V shed 2 bases and J shed 0 bases, with 10 bases lying between them. This CDR3 is built from 16 residues. The DNA of the CDR3 is TGTGCCAGCAGTTTACAACAGGGTGCAACTAATGAAAAACTGTTTTTT. This codes for CASSLQQGATNEKLFF.

The chain carries TRBV7-9 and TRBJ2-1; 8 bases line up with TRBD1. V was clipped by 5 bases and J by 7 bases; unmatched bases: 13. The CDR3 is 16 amino acids. Per the germline V gene, CDR1 is SEHNR and CDR2 is FQNEAQ (reference sequence). The chain's CDR3 is CASSLHPPGQVNEQFF. CDR3 bases: TGTGCCAGCAGCCTACACCCTCCGGGACAGGTAAATGAGCAGTTCTTC. Combining the CDR3 with reference TRBV7-9 and TRBJ2-1 gives the whole variable domain DTGVSQNPRHKITKRGQNVTFRCDPISEHNRLYWYRQTLGQGPEFLTYFQNEAQLEKSRLLSDRFSAERPKGSFSTLEIQRTEQGDSAMYLCASSLHPPGQVNEQFFGPGTRLTVL.

The chain recombines TRBV19 with TRBJ1-5; no clear D. The CDR3 is made up of 14 amino acids. Trimming took off 5 bases at V and 6 bases at J, with 14 bases between the two ends. Germline loops: CDR1 LNHDA, CDR2 SQIVND (reference sequence). The CDR3 region has the DNA TGTGCCAGTAGTGCACCGGGAGGCTTTCAGCCCCAGCATTTT. Protein product: CASSAPGGFQPQHF.

This sequence joins TRBV28 and TRBJ2-7, with 9 bases that match TRBD2. Germline trimming cut 5 bases from V and 5 bases from J; bases unmatched to any gene: 4. CDR3 length: 13 residues. CDR1 is MDHEN, CDR2 SYDVKM, per germline. The CDR3 bases are TGTGCCAGCAGTCCGGGACTAGCTCACGAGCAGTACTTC. Translation: CASSPGLAHEQYF.

The gene calls are TRBV19 and TRBJ2-5; D call uncertain. V was trimmed by 1 base and J by 3 bases, leaving 15 bases between them. From germline, CDR1 is LNHDA and CDR2 SQIVND (reference sequence). The CDR3 has 16 amino acids. The CDR3 here is CASSIGAGPIEETQYF. The CDR3 nucleotides read TGTGCCAGTAGTATAGGAGCTGGTCCGATCGAAGAGACCCAGTACTTC. Supplemented by reference TRBV19 and TRBJ2-5, the full variable domain reads DGGITQSPKYLFRKEGQNVTLSCEQNLNHDAMYWYRQDPGQGLRLIYYSQIVNDFQKGDIAEGYSVSREKKESFPLTVTSAQKNPTAFYLCASSIGAGPIEETQYFGPGTRLLVL.

The genes are TRBV5-4 and TRBJ2-5; tentatively, D is TRBD2 (6 bases). This CDR3 is 15 amino acids long. With 0 bases removed from V and 2 bases from J, the gap between germline ends came to 11 bases. CDR1 and CDR2 from the germline V gene are SGHNT and YYREEE (reference sequence). The CDR3 is CASSLVGGGQETQYF. The CDR3 DNA sequence: TGTGCCAGCAGCTTGGTTGGAGGAGGGCAAGAGACCCAGTACTTC.

This clone was seen only a few times. The chain employs TRBV6-4 and TRBJ1-1, with D hard to call. V shed 7 bases and J shed 1 base, with 13 bases lying between them. The CDR3 sequence is 14 residues long. Germline V lookup: CDR1 MRHNA, CDR2 SNTAGT. CDR3 DNA sequence: TGTGCCAGCACCGCCAACCCAGGGAACACTGAAGCTTTCTTT. Translating it yields CASTANPGNTEAFF.

The gene calls are TRBV14 and TRBJ1-1; unclear D gene. This CDR3 contains 13 residues. Germline V gives CDR1 SGHDN, CDR2 FVKESK. Between the trimmed V and J ends, which lost 1 base and 0 bases, there was a span of 3 bases. CDR3 region: CASSQGMNTEAFF. The CDR3 DNA reads TGTGCCAGCAGCCAAGGGATGAACACTGAAGCTTTCTTT. Using reference TRBV14 and TRBJ1-1 for the parts outside the CDR3, the full variable domain is EAGVTQFPSHSVIEKGQTVTLRCDPISGHDNLYWYRRVMGKEIKFLLHFVKESKQDESGMPNNRFLAERTGGTYSTLKVQPAELEDSGVYFCASSQGMNTEAFFGQGTRLTVV.